The rows below give T cell receptor beta chains drawn from one sample of a study of shared T cell receptors in the human thymus. Profiled with immunoSEQ multiplex PCR; TCRdb holds only in-frame clones, not every one. Here the sample spans approximately 490,000 clones, approximately 78% being singletons. The same sample was also studied in work on human thymus T cells.

Sequenced: thymocytes. The receptors here all came from a boy under two years old with a congenital heart defect. The CDR3 runs from the conserved cysteine through the conserved F or W. A D gene is named only where the DNA matches it firmly. A row's size may be missing; if present it is once, few, many or a size class.

>.|.|TRBV27|TRBJ1-5
CASSPGRDLSNQPQHF
TGTGCCAGCAGCCCCGGGAGGGACCTTAGCAATCAGCCCCAGCATTTT
>TRBD2|.|TRBV27|TRBJ2-5
CASSLSGRRETQYF
TGTGCCAGCAGTTTAAGCGGGAGGCGAGAGACCCAGTACTTC
>.|.|TRBV18|TRBJ2-5
CASSPVRETQYF
TGTGCCAGCTCACCAGTGAGAGAGACCCAGTACTTC
>.|.|TRBV6-1|TRBJ1-5
CASSEVGRGDQPQHF
TGTGCCAGCAGTGAGGTGGGCAGGGGAGATCAGCCCCAGCATTTT
>.|.|TRBV7-9|TRBJ2-7
CASSSTNPYEQYF
TGTGCCAGCAGCTCGACAAATCCCTACGAGCAGTACTTC
>.|.|TRBV15|TRBJ2-3
CATSRGEGNSSTDTQYF
TGTGCCACCAGCAGGGGAGAGGGTAACTCTAGCACAGATACGCAGTATTTT
>.|.|TRBV21-1|TRBJ2-7
CASSKRQASYEQYF
TGTGCCAGCAGCAAAAGACAGGCTTCCTACGAGCAGTACTTC
>TRBD2|once|TRBV4-3|TRBJ2-5
CASSQVGLAGERGLQETQYF
TGCGCCAGCAGCCAAGTTGGACTAGCGGGAGAGAGGGGGCTCCAAGAGACCCAGTACTTC
>TRBD2|.|TRBV27|TRBJ2-3
CASSLSGGLEQNTQYF
TGTGCCAGCAGTTTGTCGGGGGGACTAGAACAAAATACGCAGTATTTT
>.|few|TRBV9|TRBJ1-2
CASSPLRNYGYTF
TGTGCCAGCAGCCCCCTGCGGAACTATGGCTACACCTTC
>TRBD2|.|TRBV30|TRBJ2-1
CAWRPVAGGLVNEQFF
TGTGCCTGGAGACCCGTGGCGGGAGGGTTAGTAAATGAGCAGTTCTTC
>.|.|TRBV6-7|TRBJ1-2
CASSYTLGHLLYGYTF
TGTGCCAGCAGTTACACCTTGGGACACCTCCTCTATGGCTACACCTTC
>TRBD1|.|TRBV27|TRBJ2-7
CASSFRDRAYEQYF
TGTGCCAGCAGTTTCCGGGACAGGGCCTACGAGCAGTACTTC
>.|once|TRBV28|TRBJ1-5
CASSPRRVGQPQHF
TGTGCCAGCAGTCCCCGCAGGGTTGGGCAGCCCCAGCATTTT
>TRBD2|.|TRBV25-1|TRBJ2-5
CASSAKTSGWVGETQYF
TGTGCCAGCAGTGCAAAGACTAGCGGATGGGTAGGGGAGACCCAGTACTTC
>.|.|TRBV27|TRBJ2-7
CASSHYEQYF
TGTGCCAGCAGTCACTACGAGCAGTACTTC
>.|.|TRBV28|TRBJ1-3
CASSFQGRSGNTIYF
TGTGCCAGCAGTTTCCAGGGCCGCTCTGGAAACACCATATATTTT
>.|.|TRBV11-2|TRBJ2-6
CASSLDNAEGSGANVLTF
TGTGCCAGCAGCTTAGATAACGCGGAGGGCTCTGGGGCCAACGTCCTGACTTTC
>.|.|TRBV15|TRBJ1-2
CATSRGRVDSRTF
TGTGCCACCAGCAGAGGACGGGTGGACAGTCGCACCTTC
>.|once|TRBV19|TRBJ2-5
CASSASGSQETQYF
TGTGCCAGTAGTGCCAGCGGGTCTCAAGAGACCCAGTACTTC
>.|.|TRBV5-8|TRBJ2-7
CASSLYRDYEQYF
TGTGCCAGCAGCTTGTACAGGGACTACGAGCAGTACTTC
>.|.|TRBV6-5|TRBJ2-1
CATNRRDLYNEQFF
TGTGCCACCAACAGGAGGGATTTGTACAATGAGCAGTTCTTC
>.|.|TRBV19|TRBJ2-1
CASSIARGRTRNEQFF
TGTGCCAGTAGTATAGCTAGGGGCAGGACAAGGAATGAGCAGTTCTTC
>.|.|TRBV18|TRBJ1-4
CASSPPPGEKLFF
TGTGCCAGCTCACCCCCCCCGGGGGAAAAACTGTTTTTT
>TRBD2|.|TRBV4-2|TRBJ2-3
CASRGVGREKDTQYF
TGTGCCAGCAGGGGGGTCGGGCGGGAGAAAGATACGCAGTATTTT
>TRBD1|.|TRBV5-1|TRBJ2-7
CASSLGDRGDEYEQYF
TGCGCCAGCAGCTTGGGGGACAGGGGGGACGAGTACGAGCAGTACTTC
>.|.|TRBV5-1|TRBJ2-6
CASSLAHPAGTGANVLTF
TGCGCCAGCAGCTTGGCTCACCCGGCGGGGACTGGGGCCAACGTCCTGACTTTC
>TRBD1|.|TRBV6-1|TRBJ2-7
CASSEVGTGYREQYF
TGTGCCAGCAGTGAAGTGGGGACAGGGTATAGGGAGCAGTACTTC
>TRBD2|.|TRBV30|TRBJ2-2
CAWSVGTINTGELFF
TGTGCCTGGAGTGTAGGGACTATCAACACCGGGGAGCTGTTTTTT
>.|.|TRBV6-1|TRBJ2-7
CASSVLARSYEQYF
TGTGCCAGCAGTGTTTTAGCGAGGTCCTACGAGCAGTACTTC
>TRBD1|.|TRBV28|TRBJ2-1
CASSLRGRGNEQFF
TGTGCCAGCAGTTTAAGGGGGCGAGGCAATGAGCAGTTCTTC
>TRBD2|.|TRBV28|TRBJ2-7
CASSLIPLAGGTYEQYF
TGTGCCAGCAGTTTAATCCCCCTAGCGGGAGGGACCTACGAGCAGTACTTC
>TRBD2|.|TRBV7-2|TRBJ2-4
CASSSAGGPENIQYF
TGTGCCAGCAGCTCAGCGGGAGGGCCGGAAAACATTCAGTACTTC
>TRBD2|.|TRBV5-1|TRBJ2-7
CASTPSGRWDEQYF
TGCGCCAGCACCCCTAGCGGGAGGTGGGACGAGCAGTACTTC
>.|.|TRBV27|TRBJ2-2
CASSLWASWAGELFF
TGTGCCAGCAGTTTATGGGCTAGCTGGGCCGGGGAGCTGTTTTTT